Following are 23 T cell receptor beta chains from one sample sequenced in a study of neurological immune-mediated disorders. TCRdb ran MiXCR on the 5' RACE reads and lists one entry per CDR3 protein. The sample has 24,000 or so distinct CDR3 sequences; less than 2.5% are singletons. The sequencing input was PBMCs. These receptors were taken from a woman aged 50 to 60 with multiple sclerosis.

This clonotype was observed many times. CDR3 DNA sequence: TGCGCCAGCAGCTTCCGAAGCGCAGATACGCAGTATTTT. Protein product: CASSFRSADTQYF. The J gene is TRBJ2-3, the V gene TRBV5-1; the D is unclear. The CDR3 contains 13 residues. Germline-derived CDR1 and CDR2 are SGHRS and YFSETQ. V lost 2 bases and J lost 4, with 8 bases in between. Variable domain in full (rest from reference TRBV5-1 and TRBJ2-3): KAGVTQTPRYLIKTRGQQVTLSCSPISGHRSVSWYQQTPGQGLQFLFEYFSETQRNKGNFPGRFSGRQFSNSRSEMNVSTLELGDSALYLCASSFRSADTQYFGPGTRLTVL.

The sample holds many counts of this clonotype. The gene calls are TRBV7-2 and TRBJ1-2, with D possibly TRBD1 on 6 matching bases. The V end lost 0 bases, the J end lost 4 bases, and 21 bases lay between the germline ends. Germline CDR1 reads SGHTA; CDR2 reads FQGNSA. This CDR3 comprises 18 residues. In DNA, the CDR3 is TGTGCCAGCAGCTTAGCAACCCCCCGGGGGGGCAACGGCTATGGCTACACCTTC. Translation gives CASSLATPRGGNGYGYTF.

The CDR3 region has the DNA TGTGCCAGCAGCAGAAAAGGGGGGGCCTACGAGCAGTACTTC. Translated: CASSRKGGAYEQYF. This chain connects TRBV11-2 to TRBJ2-7, with D perhaps matching TRBD2 (7 bases). Looked up from germline, CDR1 is SGHAT and CDR2 is FQNNGV. V lost 5 bases, J lost 2 bases, and 13 bases lay in between. The CDR3 runs 14 residues.

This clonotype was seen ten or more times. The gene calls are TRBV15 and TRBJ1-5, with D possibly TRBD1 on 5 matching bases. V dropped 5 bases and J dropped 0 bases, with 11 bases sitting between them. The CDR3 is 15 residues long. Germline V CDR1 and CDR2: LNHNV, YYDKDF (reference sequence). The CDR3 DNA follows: TGTGCCACCAGCGGTGGGGGGTATAGCAATCAGCCCCAGCATTTT. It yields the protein CATSGGGYSNQPQHF. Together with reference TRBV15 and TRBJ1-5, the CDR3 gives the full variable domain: DAMVIQNPRYQVTQFGKPVTLSCSQTLNHNVMYWYQQKSSQAPKLLFHYYDKDFNNEADTPDNFQSRRPNTSFCFLDIRSPGLGDTAMYLCATSGGGYSNQPQHFGDGTRLSIL.

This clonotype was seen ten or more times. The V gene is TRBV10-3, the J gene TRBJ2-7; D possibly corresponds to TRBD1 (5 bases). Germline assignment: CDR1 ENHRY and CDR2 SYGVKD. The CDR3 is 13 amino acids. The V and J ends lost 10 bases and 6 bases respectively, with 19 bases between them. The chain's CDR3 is CANQQDGAGEQYF. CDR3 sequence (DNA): TGTGCCAACCAACAGGACGGAGCTGGCGAGCAGTACTTC.

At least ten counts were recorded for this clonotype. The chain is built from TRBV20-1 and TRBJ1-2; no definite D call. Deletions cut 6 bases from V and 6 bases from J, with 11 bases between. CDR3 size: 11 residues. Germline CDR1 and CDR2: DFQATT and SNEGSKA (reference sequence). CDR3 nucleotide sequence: TGCAGTGCCAACCCGGGGAATGGCTACACCTTC. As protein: CSANPGNGYTF.

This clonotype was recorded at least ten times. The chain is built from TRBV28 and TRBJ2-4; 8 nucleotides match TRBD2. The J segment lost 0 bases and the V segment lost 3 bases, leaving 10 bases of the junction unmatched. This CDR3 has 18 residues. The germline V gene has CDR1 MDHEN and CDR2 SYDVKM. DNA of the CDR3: TGTGCCAGCAGTTTCTTCGTAGCGGGAAGTACAGCCAAAAACATTCAGTACTTC. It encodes CASSFFVAGSTAKNIQYF.

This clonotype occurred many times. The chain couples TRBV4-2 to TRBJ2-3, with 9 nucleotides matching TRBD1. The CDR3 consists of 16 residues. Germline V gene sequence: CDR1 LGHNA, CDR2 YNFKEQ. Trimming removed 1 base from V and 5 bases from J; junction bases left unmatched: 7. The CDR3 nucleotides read TGTGCCAGCAGCCAAGGGGTTGGGACAGGGAAAGATACGCAGTATTTT. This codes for CASSQGVGTGKDTQYF.

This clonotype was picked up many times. Here the CDR3 DNA reads TGCAGTGCTACGCTGGCGGGGGTTCGTGAAGCTTTCTTT. This gives the protein CSATLAGVREAFF. The V call is TRBV20-1, the J call TRBJ1-1, with D possibly TRBD1 on 5 matching bases. The V gene lost 4 bases and the J gene lost 7 bases, with 16 bases spanning the gap. The CDR3 runs to 13 residues. In germline, CDR1 is DFQATT, CDR2 SNEGSKA (reference sequence).

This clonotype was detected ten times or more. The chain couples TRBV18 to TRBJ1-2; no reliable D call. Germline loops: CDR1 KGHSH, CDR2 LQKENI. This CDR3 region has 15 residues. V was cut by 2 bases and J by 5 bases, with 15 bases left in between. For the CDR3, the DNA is TGTGCCAGCTCACCATATGGCAGACAACTATATGGCTACACCTTC. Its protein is CASSPYGRQLYGYTF.

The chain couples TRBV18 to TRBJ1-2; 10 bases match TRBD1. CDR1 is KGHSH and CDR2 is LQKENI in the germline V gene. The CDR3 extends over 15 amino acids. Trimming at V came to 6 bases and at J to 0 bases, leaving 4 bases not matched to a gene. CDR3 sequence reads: CASSAGTGANYGYTF. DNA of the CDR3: TGTGCCAGCTCCGCCGGGACAGGGGCTAACTATGGCTACACCTTC.

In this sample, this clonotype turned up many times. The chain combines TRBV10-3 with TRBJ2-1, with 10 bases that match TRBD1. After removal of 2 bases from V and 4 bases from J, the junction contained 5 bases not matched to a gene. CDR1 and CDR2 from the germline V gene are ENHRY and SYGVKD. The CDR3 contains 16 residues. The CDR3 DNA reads TGTGCCATCAGTGAGCGAGGGACAGGGGTGTACAATGAGCAGTTCTTC. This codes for CAISERGTGVYNEQFF.

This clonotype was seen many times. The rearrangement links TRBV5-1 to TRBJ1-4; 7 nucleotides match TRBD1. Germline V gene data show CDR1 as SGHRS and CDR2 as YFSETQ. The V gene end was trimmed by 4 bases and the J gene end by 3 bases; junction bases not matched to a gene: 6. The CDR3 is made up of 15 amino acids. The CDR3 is CASSDNRGANEKLFF. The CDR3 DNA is TGCGCCAGCAGCGACAACAGGGGTGCTAATGAAAAACTGTTTTTT.

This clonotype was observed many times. CDR3: CASSQAASEQYF. As DNA, the CDR3 is TGTGCCAGCAGCCAAGCAGCGAGCGAGCAGTACTTC. V gene TRBV3-1 combines with J gene TRBJ2-7; D gene uncertain. Germline loops: CDR1 LGHDT, CDR2 YNNKEL (reference sequence). The CDR3 loop spans 12 amino acids. Trimming cost V 1 base and J 6 bases, with 7 bases left between them.

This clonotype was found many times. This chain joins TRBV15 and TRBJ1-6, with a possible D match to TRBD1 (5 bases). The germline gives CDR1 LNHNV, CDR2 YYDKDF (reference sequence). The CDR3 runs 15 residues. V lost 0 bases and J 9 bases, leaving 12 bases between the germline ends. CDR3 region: CATSRDAGVGSPLHF. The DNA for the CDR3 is TGTGCCACCAGCAGAGATGCGGGGGTGGGTTCACCCCTCCACTTT.

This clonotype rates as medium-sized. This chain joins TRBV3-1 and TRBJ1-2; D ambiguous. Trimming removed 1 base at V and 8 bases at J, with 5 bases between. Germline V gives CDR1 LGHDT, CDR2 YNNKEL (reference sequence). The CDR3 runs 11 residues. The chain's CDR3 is CASSQAQGYTF. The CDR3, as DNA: TGTGCCAGCAGCCAAGCTCAGGGCTACACCTTC.

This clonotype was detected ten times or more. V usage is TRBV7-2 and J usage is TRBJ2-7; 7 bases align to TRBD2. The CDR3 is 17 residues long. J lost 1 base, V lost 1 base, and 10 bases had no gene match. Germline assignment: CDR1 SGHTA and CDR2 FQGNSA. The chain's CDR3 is CASSLVHGGGTSYEQYF. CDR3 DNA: TGTGCCAGCAGCTTAGTTCATGGCGGGGGTACGTCCTACGAGCAGTACTTC.

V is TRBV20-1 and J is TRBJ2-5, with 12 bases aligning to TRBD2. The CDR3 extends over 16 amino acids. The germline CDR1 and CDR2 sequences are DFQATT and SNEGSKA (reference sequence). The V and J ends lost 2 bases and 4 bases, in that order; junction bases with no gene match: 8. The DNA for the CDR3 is TGCAGTGCTAGACCTCCCTTACTAGCGGGAGGAGAGACCCAGTACTTC. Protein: CSARPPLLAGGETQYF.

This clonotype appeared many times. Here the CDR3 DNA reads TGTGCCAGCAGCTCAGGGAGGGGGGTCCTAGGGGAAGCTTTCTTT. It codes for CASSSGRGVLGEAFF. The chain links TRBV7-8 to TRBJ1-1; possibly TRBD1 for D (6 bases). This CDR3 contains 15 residues. Trimming removed 4 bases at V and 8 bases at J, with 20 bases between. Germline V gene lookup returns CDR1 SGHVS and CDR2 FQNEAQ.

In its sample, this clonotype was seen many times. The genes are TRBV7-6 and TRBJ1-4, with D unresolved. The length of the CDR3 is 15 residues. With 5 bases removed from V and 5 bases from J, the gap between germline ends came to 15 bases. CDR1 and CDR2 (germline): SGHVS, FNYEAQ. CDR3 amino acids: CASSKAGAGNEKLFF. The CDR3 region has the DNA TGTGCCAGCAGCAAAGCAGGCGCTGGGAATGAAAAACTGTTTTTT.

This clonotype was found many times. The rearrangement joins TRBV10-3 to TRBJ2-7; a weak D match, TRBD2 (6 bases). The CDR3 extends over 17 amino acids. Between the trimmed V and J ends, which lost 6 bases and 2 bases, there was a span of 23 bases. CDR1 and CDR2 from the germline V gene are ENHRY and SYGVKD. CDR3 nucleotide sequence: TGTGCCATCAGCGGAGGGAAGTCCGGGTTCAAAACCTACGAGCAGTACTTC. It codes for CAISGGKSGFKTYEQYF.

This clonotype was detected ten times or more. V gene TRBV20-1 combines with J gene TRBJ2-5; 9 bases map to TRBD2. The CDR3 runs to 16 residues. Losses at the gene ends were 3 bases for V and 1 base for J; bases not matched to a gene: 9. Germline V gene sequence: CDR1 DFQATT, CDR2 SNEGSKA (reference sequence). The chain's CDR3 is CSASNLAGLVQETQYF. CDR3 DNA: TGCAGTGCTAGTAATCTAGCGGGATTGGTCCAAGAGACCCAGTACTTC.

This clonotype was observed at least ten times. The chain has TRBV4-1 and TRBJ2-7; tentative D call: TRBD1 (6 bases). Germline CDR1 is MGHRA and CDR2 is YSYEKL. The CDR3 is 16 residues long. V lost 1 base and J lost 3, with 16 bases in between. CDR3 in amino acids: CASSQGWTERRYEQYF. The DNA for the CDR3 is TGCGCCAGCAGCCAAGGCTGGACAGAACGTCGCTACGAGCAGTACTTC.